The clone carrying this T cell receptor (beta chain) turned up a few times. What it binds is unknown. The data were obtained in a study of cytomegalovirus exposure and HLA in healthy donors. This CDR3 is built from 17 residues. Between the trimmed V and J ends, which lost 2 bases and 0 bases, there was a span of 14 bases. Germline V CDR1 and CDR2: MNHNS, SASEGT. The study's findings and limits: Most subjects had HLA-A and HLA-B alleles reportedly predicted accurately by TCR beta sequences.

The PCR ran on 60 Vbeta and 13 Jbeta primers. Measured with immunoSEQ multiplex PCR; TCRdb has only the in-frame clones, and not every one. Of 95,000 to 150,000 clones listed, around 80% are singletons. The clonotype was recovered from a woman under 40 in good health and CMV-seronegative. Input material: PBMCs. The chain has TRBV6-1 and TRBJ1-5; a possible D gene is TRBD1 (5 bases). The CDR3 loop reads CASSEFRGRASNQPQHF. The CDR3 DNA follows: TGTGCCAGCAGTGAATTTCGGGGGAGGGCTAGCAATCAGCCCCAGCATTTT.